This TCR beta chain was recovered during a study of T cell changes during pregnancy in multiple sclerosis. Produced via immunoSEQ multiplex PCR; TCRdb's table is partial and in-frame only. The sample includes roughly 70,000 clones, about nine tenths of them seen just once. The input for sequencing was peripheral blood, taken in the third trimester of pregnancy. This TCR was recovered from a female donor with multiple sclerosis, enrolled in a pregnancy study.

The CDR3 DNA sequence: TGTGCCAGCAGTGAATGGTCAGGTTTAAACACTGAAGCTTTCTTT. It translates to CASSEWSGLNTEAFF. The chain joins TRBV25-1 to TRBJ1-1; D ambiguous. V lost 1 base, J lost 2 bases, and 11 bases lay in between. This CDR3 comprises 15 residues. The V gene's germline CDR1 is MGHDK and CDR2 SYGVNS.